This entry describes one T cell receptor beta chain. The data are from a study of cytomegalovirus exposure and HLA in healthy donors. The PCR used 60 Vbeta and 13 Jbeta primers. Generated by immunoSEQ multiplex PCR, the TCRdb table keeps only in-frame clones and is missing some. In the table there are 200,000 or so clones, approximately 78% of which are singletons. V was shortened by 7 bases and J by 4 bases, with 2 bases between the two germline ends. The CDR3 sequence is 10 residues long. This clonotype was sampled from a woman in her 50s in good health and CMV-seropositive. This sequence joins TRBV23-1 and TRBJ1-5; no clear D. TRBV23-1 is an ORF; its function is uncertain. Sequenced input: PBMCs. DNA of the CDR3: TGCGCCAGCACAAATCAGCCCCAGCATTTT. Translation: CASTNQPQHF.